This T cell receptor (beta chain) comes out of a study of blood T cell repertoires in COVID-19. The CDR3 extends over 16 amino acids. Trimming at V came to 1 base and at J to 3 bases, leaving 6 bases not matched to a gene. Germline V gene sequence: CDR1 LGHDT, CDR2 YNNKEL (reference sequence). Assay: immunoSEQ multiplex PCR; the TCRdb copy retains only in-frame clones and omits some. The sample has 130,000 to 150,000 clones, approximately 84% seen once. This clonotype originated in a human donor in a cohort sampled during active COVID-19. Sequencing was performed on peripheral blood. The chain carries TRBV3-1 (or the pseudogene TRBV3-2) and TRBJ1-3; TRBD1 agrees at 7 bases. The CDR3 region is CASSQGDSSSGNTIYF. For the CDR3, the DNA is TGTGCCAGCAGCCAAGGGGACAGCTCTAGTGGAAACACCATATATTTT.